This TCR beta chain came from a study of response to subunit inactivated influenza vaccine. In this sample, this clonotype turned up once. V was cut by 1 base and J by 1 base, with 9 bases left in between. The CDR3 is made up of 15 amino acids. TCRdb reanalysed the RT-PCR reads using MiXCR and keeps one entry per CDR3 protein. This sample has more than 500,000 distinct CDR3 sequences, with around 11% found just once. These same data were also listed under a study on T cells expressing NK-cell markers. That work states: Libraries used 5'RACE template switching adding universal primer site and UMIs. The CD3+CD56-NKG2C+ fraction of several donors was also led by these clonotypes.

The origin of this receptor is a man over 45 who received an inactivated influenza vaccine. The chain recombines TRBV12-3 or TRBV12-4 with TRBJ2-3, with D hard to call. The sample here was PBMCs from blood, taken on the day of vaccination. In DNA form, the CDR3 reads TGTGCCAGCAGTTTAGTGGACGGTCGCACAGATACGCAGTATTTT. Protein sequence: CASSLVDGRTDTQYF.